The source of this TCR beta chain is a study of OX40 agonist ivuxolimab in advanced cancers. The assay was immunoSEQ multiplex PCR, and TCRdb's table has in-frame clones only and misses some. Of about 73,000 clones in the sample, 86% are singletons; the top ten hold approximately 0.66%. V dropped 3 bases and J dropped 0 bases, with 4 bases sitting between them. The CDR3 loop spans 12 amino acids. Germline CDR1 and CDR2: SQVTM and ANQGSEA. The source material was CD4+ or CD8+ T cells sorted from blood, sampled in a trial of the OX40 agonist ivuxolimab. The receptor's source is an adult with an advanced solid tumor such as melanoma, head and neck, liver or kidney cancer. The chain is built from TRBV29-1 and TRBJ2-3; D call uncertain. Here the CDR3 reads CSVEYSTDTQYF. CDR3 bases: TGCAGCGTTGAGTACAGCACAGATACGCAGTATTTT.